This T cell receptor (beta chain) was identified during a study of cytomegalovirus exposure and HLA in healthy donors. Libraries were prepared by immunoSEQ multiplex PCR; TCRdb keeps only in-frame clonotypes and omits some of them. The sample has 160,000 or so clones; 85% to 90% are singletons. CDR1 and CDR2 from the germline V gene are LGHNA and YNFKEQ. Trimming removed 6 bases at V and 3 bases at J, with 24 bases between. CDR3 length equals 18 residues. The chain has TRBV4-2 and TRBJ2-1; TRBD2 might be the D (7 bases). This clonotype was sampled from a man aged 18 to 29 in good health and CMV-seronegative. The specimen was PBMCs. Here the CDR3 DNA reads TGTGCCAGCAGGAAGGGGGAGGGGACCGGGTCCCTCTACAATGAGCAGTTCTTC. Amino acid sequence: CASRKGEGTGSLYNEQFF.